This is a list of T cell receptor beta chains from one sample in a study of Ad26.COV2.S vaccination and SARS-CoV-2 variants. Data came from immunoSEQ multiplex PCR; TCRdb stores just in-frame clones and leaves some out. Among about 480,000 clones listed, around nine tenths were seen once. The source was peripheral blood, collected in a trial of Ad26.COV2.S vaccine versus placebo. The receptors originated from a person between 18 and 60 years old who received the Ad26.COV2.S COVID-19 vaccine or a placebo. CDR3s include the opening cysteine and the closing phenylalanine or tryptophan. D genes are given only for firm matches. Not all rows give a size; the values are once, few, many and, for expanded clones, a class.

TRBJ1-6,NA,TRBV11-2,NA,TGTGCCAGCAGCTTATACGGCCTCCTCCACTTT,CASSLYGLLHF
TRBJ2-6,NA,TRBV27,TRBD1,TGTGCCAGCAGTGCCCGACAGGGTATGGTCTCGCTCTCTGGGGCCAACGTCCTGACTTTC,CASSARQGMVSLSGANVLTF
TRBJ2-1,once,TRBV18,NA,TGTGCCAGCTCACCACTGGGTGATGAGCAGTTCTTC,CASSPLGDEQFF
TRBJ2-7,NA,TRBV6-1,NA,TGTGCCAGCAGTGAAACGGGGGCTGGCGAGCAGTACTTC,CASSETGAGEQYF
TRBJ1-2,NA,TRBV7-6,NA,TGTGCCAGCAGCCTCGGACACGCTAACTATGGCTACACCTTC,CASSLGHANYGYTF
TRBJ2-1,NA,TRBV6-5,TRBD2,TGTGCCAGCATTTCACTAGCGGGGAATGAGCAGTTCTTC,CASISLAGNEQFF
TRBJ1-1,NA,TRBV6-2/TRBV6-3,NA,TGTGCCAGCAGTTATGTCCCCGGAATTGAAGCTTTCTTT,CASSYVPGIEAFF
TRBJ1-6,NA,TRBV9,NA,TGTGCCAGCAGCGTAATCGGGGGGGAAGGCTCACCCCTCCACTTT,CASSVIGGEGSPLHF
TRBJ2-1,once,TRBV30,TRBD2,TGTGCCTGGAGTGTACGGGGGGGCGAGCAGTTCTTC,CAWSVRGGEQFF
TRBJ2-1,NA,TRBV6-2/TRBV6-3,NA,TGTGCCAGCAGTCCCCGGAATGAGCAGTTCTTC,CASSPRNEQFF
TRBJ2-3,NA,TRBV3-1/TRBV3-2,NA,TGTGCCAGCAGCCATGGAGGGAAGGGGGCCACAGATACGCAGTATTTT,CASSHGGKGATDTQYF
TRBJ1-2,NA,TRBV19,NA,TGTGCCAGTAGTTCTGGGGGCAGCTATGGCTACACCTTC,CASSSGGSYGYTF
TRBJ2-7,many,TRBV30,NA,TGTGCCTGGACAAATTCGGGGAACGAGCAGTACTTC,CAWTNSGNEQYF
TRBJ1-4,NA,TRBV15,NA,TGCGCCACCAGCAGAGATCCCATAGGGACTAATGAAAAACTGTTTTTT,CATSRDPIGTNEKLFF
TRBJ1-3,few,TRBV7-9,NA,TGTGCCAGCAGCTTAGGGGGGGCAACTGGAAACACCATATATTTT,CASSLGGATGNTIYF
TRBJ1-2,NA,TRBV9,TRBD1,TGTGCCAGCAGCGTATCAGGGGGCCTTGGCTACACCTTC,CASSVSGGLGYTF
TRBJ2-1,few,TRBV24-1,TRBD2,TGTGCCACCAGTGACCTCCGGGACACCATCCTAGCGGGAGAGGACAATGAGCAGTTCTTC,CATSDLRDTILAGEDNEQFF
TRBJ2-5,once,TRBV10-3,NA,TGTGCCACGGCCTTCAGGACTGGAGGGGAGACCCAGTACTTC,CATAFRTGGETQYF
TRBJ2-7,once,TRBV19,NA,TGTGCCAGTAGTATTTTCCCCTCGGACCAACGCGAGCAGTACTTC,CASSIFPSDQREQYF
TRBJ2-3,NA,TRBV27,NA,TGTGCCAGCAGCCGTCTCGGGGATACGCAGTATTTT,CASSRLGDTQYF
TRBJ2-3,NA,TRBV30,TRBD1,TGTGCCTGGACTGAGGGGGCAAGCACAGATACGCAGTATTTT,CAWTEGASTDTQYF
TRBJ2-7,NA,TRBV19,NA,TGTGCCAGTAGTATTGGACAGAGGCAGCAGTACTTC,CASSIGQRQQYF
TRBJ1-5,once,TRBV2,TRBD1,TGTGCCAGCACCACTGACAGGGGGAAGGGCAATCAGCCCCAGCATTTT,CASTTDRGKGNQPQHF
TRBJ2-6,NA,TRBV4-3,TRBD2,TGCGCCAGCAGCCAAGAGGCGGGAGCCGGAGCCGGGGCCAACGTCCTGACTTTC,CASSQEAGAGAGANVLTF
TRBJ1-4,NA,TRBV7-9,TRBD1,TGTGCCAGCAGCACCGCACAGGGGCCGTGGCTGTTTTTT,CASSTAQGPWLFF
TRBJ1-6,NA,TRBV12-3/TRBV12-4,NA,TGTGCCAGCAGTTTGGCGCCGGGGTCCCCCCTCCACTTT,CASSLAPGSPLHF
TRBJ1-3,NA,TRBV9,NA,TGTGCCAGCAGCGTAGGGGGAGGGCTTTCGGGAAACACCATATATTTT,CASSVGGGLSGNTIYF
TRBJ1-1,NA,TRBV11-3,TRBD1,TGTGCCAGCAGCAGACAGGGGTTGGACACTGAAGCTTTCTTT,CASSRQGLDTEAFF
TRBJ1-1,once,TRBV19,TRBD1,TGTGCCAGTAGCCACAGGGGAATCGGCACTGAAGCTTTCTTT,CASSHRGIGTEAFF
TRBJ1-5,NA,TRBV4-3,TRBD1,TGCGCCAGCAGCCAAGATACAGGGGGCGTTCAGCCCCAGCATTTT,CASSQDTGGVQPQHF
TRBJ1-5,once,TRBV2,NA,TGTGCCAGCAGCGGGGGCCCTGGTCAGCCCCAGCATTTT,CASSGGPGQPQHF
TRBJ2-2,few,TRBV28,NA,TGTGCCAGCACCCCAGTCACCGGGGAGCTGTTTTTT,CASTPVTGELFF
TRBJ2-2,NA,TRBV30,TRBD2,TGTGCCTGGAGGGGGGGGACTAGCGGGACCGGGGAGCTGTTTTTT,CAWRGGTSGTGELFF
TRBJ1-3,NA,TRBV7-9,TRBD1,TGTGCCAGCAGCTTCCCAGGGGGTGGAAACACCATATATTTT,CASSFPGGGNTIYF
TRBJ2-1,NA,TRBV4-2,TRBD2,TGTGCCAGCAGCCAACTGCGGGAGAGGGATGAGCAGTTCTTC,CASSQLRERDEQFF
TRBJ2-3,NA,TRBV19,NA,TGTGCCAGTAGTACGGGCGGCACAGATACGCAGTATTTT,CASSTGGTDTQYF
TRBJ1-2,NA,TRBV28,NA,TGTGCCACCCGAAACCCGCGACCGGGATCCCTCTATGGCTACACCTTC,CATRNPRPGSLYGYTF
TRBJ1-6,NA,TRBV2,TRBD1,TGTGCCAGCGTCTTACCGGGACAGGGGTATTCACCCCTCCACTTT,CASVLPGQGYSPLHF
TRBJ1-5,NA,TRBV12-3/TRBV12-4,NA,TGTGCCAGCAGTTTAGCGTCAGTGCAGCCCCAGCATTTT,CASSLASVQPQHF
TRBJ2-7,NA,TRBV24-1,TRBD1,TGTGCCACCAGTGATGACAGGGTTAACGAGCAGTACTTC,CATSDDRVNEQYF
TRBJ2-7,NA,TRBV7-2,TRBD2,TGTGCCAGCAGCTTAGTCGGCGGGGGGGTGTACGAGCAGTACTTC,CASSLVGGGVYEQYF